Below, one TCR beta chain is given with its context. The record originates from a study of memory CD4+ T cells and cytomegalovirus serostatus. Study as a whole: This sample comes from healthy Belgian adults, eight to ten CMV seropositive, about 23 seronegative.

TCRdb's copy holds only in-frame clones and misses some; the assay was immunoSEQ multiplex PCR. Among around 63,000 clones listed, 80% were seen once. Single viable CD3+CD4+CD8-CD45RO+ cells were sorted as the memory CD4+ T cells. The V end was cut by 1 base, the J end by 4 bases, with 2 bases between. The germline CDR1 and CDR2 sequences are DFQATT and SNEGSKA (reference sequence). The CDR3 spans 11 residues. The receptor comes from an adult in good health and CMV-seronegative. Some clones in this sample may be carry-over from other donors' samples. The chain combines TRBV20-1 with TRBJ2-1, with D hard to call. Sequences were obtained from memory CD4+ T cells from blood. Here the CDR3 reads CSARGYNEQFF. In nucleotides, the CDR3 is TGCAGTGCTAGAGGGTACAATGAGCAGTTCTTC.